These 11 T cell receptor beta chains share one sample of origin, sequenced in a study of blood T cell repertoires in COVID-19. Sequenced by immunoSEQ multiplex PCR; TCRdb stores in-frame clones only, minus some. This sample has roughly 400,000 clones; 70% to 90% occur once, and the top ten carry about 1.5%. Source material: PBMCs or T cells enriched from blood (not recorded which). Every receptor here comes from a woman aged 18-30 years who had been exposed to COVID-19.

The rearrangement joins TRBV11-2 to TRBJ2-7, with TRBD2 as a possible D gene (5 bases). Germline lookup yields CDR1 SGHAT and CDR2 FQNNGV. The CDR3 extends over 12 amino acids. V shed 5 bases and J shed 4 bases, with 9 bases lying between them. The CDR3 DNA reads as TGTGCCAGCAGCCAGGACTCTTACGAGCAGTACTTC. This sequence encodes CASSQDSYEQYF.

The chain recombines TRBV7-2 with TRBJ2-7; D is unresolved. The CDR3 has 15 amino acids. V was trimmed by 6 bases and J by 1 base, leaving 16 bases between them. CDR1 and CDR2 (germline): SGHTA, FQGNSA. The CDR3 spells CASRQDTLRSYEQYF. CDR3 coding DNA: TGTGCCAGCAGACAAGACACACTGCGTTCCTACGAGCAGTACTTC.

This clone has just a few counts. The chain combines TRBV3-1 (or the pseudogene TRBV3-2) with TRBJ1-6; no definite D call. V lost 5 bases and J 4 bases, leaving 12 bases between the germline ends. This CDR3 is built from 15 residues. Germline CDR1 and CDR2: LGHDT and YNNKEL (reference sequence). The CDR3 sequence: CASSGGITYNSPLHF. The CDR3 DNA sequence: TGTGCCAGCAGCGGCGGAATCACTTATAATTCACCCCTCCACTTT.

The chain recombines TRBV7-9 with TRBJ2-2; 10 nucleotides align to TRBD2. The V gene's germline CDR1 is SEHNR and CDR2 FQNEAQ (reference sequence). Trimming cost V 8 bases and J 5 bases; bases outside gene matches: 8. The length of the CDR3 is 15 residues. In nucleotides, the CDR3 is TGTGCCAGCTGGAGCGGGGGGGCCAGGACCGGGGAGCTGTTTTTT. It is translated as CASWSGGARTGELFF.

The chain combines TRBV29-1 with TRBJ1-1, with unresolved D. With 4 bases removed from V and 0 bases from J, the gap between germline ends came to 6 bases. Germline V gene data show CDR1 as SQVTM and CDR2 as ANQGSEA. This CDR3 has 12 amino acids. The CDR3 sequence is CSVGELNTEAFF. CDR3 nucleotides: TGCAGCGTTGGTGAGTTGAACACTGAAGCTTTCTTT.

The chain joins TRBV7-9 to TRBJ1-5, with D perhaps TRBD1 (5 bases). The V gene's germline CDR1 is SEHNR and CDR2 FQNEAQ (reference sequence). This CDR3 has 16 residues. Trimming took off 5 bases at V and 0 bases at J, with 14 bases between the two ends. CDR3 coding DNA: TGTGCCAGCAGCCGGGAGGGGCTGGATAGCAATCAGCCCCAGCATTTT. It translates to CASSREGLDSNQPQHF.

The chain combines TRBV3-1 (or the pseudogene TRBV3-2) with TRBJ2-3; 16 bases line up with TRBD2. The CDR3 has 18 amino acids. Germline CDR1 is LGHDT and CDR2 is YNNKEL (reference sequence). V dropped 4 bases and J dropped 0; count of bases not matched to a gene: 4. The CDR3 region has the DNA TGTGCCAGCAGCCGAGGGACTAGCGGGGGGGGAAGCACAGATACGCAGTATTTT. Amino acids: CASSRGTSGGGSTDTQYF.

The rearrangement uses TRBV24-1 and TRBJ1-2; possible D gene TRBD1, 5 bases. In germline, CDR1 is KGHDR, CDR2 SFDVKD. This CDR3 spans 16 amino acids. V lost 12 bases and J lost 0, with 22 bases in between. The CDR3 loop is CAPISGIPSTNYGYTF. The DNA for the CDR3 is TGTGCCCCCATCTCAGGGATCCCCTCTACTAACTATGGCTACACCTTC.

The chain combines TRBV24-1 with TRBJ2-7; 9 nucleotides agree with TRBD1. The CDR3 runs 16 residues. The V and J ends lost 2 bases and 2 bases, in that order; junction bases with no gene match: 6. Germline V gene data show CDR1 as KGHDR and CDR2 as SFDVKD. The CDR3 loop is CATSDSRDRATYEQYF. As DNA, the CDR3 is TGTGCCACCAGTGATTCCCGGGACAGGGCTACCTACGAGCAGTACTTC.

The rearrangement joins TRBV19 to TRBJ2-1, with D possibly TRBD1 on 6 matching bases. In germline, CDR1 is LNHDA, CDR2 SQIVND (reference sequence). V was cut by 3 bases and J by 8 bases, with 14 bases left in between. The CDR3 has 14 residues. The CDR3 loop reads CASSMGAFTHEQFF. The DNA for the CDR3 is TGTGCCAGTAGTATGGGGGCTTTTACCCATGAGCAGTTCTTC.

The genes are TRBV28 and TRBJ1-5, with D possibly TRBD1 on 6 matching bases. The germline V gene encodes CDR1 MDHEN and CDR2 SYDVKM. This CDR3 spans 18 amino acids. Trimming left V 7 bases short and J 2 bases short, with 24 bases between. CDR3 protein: CASTLSLGGGGGNQPQHF. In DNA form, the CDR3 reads TGTGCCAGCACCTTATCGCTCGGGGGGGGCGGGGGCAATCAGCCCCAGCATTTT.